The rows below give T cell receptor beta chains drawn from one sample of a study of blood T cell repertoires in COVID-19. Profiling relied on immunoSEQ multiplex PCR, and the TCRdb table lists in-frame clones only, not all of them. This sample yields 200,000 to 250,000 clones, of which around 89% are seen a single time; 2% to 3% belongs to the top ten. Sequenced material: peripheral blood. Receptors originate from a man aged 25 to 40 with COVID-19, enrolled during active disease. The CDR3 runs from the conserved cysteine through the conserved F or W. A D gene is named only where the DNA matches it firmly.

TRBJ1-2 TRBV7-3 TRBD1 CASSTQGQGYGYTF
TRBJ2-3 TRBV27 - CASSSVSQNTQYF
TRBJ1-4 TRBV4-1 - CASSPLNEKLFF
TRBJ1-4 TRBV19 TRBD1 CASSTDRATNEKLFF
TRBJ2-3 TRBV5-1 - CASSLADTQYF
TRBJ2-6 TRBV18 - CASSAGGANVLTF
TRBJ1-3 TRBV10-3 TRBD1 CAIGNRQGISGNTIYF
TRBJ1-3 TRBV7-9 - CASSLRTEAGNTIYF
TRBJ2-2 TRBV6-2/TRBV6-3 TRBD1 CASSYSAGQGLTGELFF
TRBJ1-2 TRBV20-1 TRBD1 CSASNRQGVF
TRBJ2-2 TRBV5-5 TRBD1 CASSPGTGFTGELFF
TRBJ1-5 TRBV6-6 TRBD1 CAITGDSNQPQHF
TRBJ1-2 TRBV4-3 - CASSQSRVTLGGYTF
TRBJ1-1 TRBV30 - CACARLGTEAFF
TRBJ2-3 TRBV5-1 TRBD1 CASRQGALATDTQYF
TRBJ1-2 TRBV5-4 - CASSLRRETMTTHYGYTF
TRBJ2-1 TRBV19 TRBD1 CASIDRGNNEQFF
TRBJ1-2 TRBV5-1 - CASSFGGGFMGYTF
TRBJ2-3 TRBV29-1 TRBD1 CSGLQGKQYF
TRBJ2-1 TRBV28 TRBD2 CASSLRDGRGSYNEQFF
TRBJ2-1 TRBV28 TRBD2 CASRGTSGGNEQFF
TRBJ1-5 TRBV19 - CATFDRSHSNQPQHF